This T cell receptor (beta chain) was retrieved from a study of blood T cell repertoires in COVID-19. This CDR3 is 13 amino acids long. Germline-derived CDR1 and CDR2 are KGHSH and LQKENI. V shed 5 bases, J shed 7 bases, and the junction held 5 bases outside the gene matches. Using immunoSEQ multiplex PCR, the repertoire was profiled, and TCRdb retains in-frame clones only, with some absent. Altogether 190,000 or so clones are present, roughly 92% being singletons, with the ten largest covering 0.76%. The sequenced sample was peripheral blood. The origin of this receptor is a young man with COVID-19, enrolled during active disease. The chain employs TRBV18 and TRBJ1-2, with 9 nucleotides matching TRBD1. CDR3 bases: TGTGCCAGCTCATCCGGGACAGGGTTTGGCTACACCTTC. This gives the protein CASSSGTGFGYTF.